The 18 T cell receptor beta chains below come from one sample, sequenced in a study of blood T cell repertoires in COVID-19. Some clones are missing from TCRdb's copy, which holds only in-frame ones; the method was immunoSEQ multiplex PCR. The data show 230,000 or so clones, 75% to 85% seen once. Sequencing was performed on peripheral blood. The receptors here all came from a woman of 80 years or more with COVID-19, enrolled during active disease.

Written as DNA, the CDR3 is TGCAGTGCATACGATCTAGCCCAGTTCTTC. Translation gives CSAYDLAQFF. The chain employs TRBV20-1 and TRBJ2-1, with D perhaps matching TRBD2 (5 bases). V lost 6 bases to trimming and J lost 13 bases, with 13 bases between them. This CDR3 has 10 residues. Per germline, CDR1 DFQATT and CDR2 SNEGSKA (reference sequence).

The chain has TRBV3-1 (or the pseudogene TRBV3-2) and TRBJ1-3; D gene unclear. There are 14 residues in the CDR3. The V end was cut by 0 bases, the J end by 4 bases, with 7 bases between. Germline V lookup: CDR1 LGHDT, CDR2 YNNKEL (reference sequence). The CDR3 DNA follows: TGTGCCAGCAGCCAAGAAGACAACGGAAACACCATATATTTT. Its protein is CASSQEDNGNTIYF.

This chain links TRBV30 with TRBJ1-5, with 7 bases lining up with TRBD1. This CDR3 comprises 15 residues. Germline V gives CDR1 GTSNPN, CDR2 SVGIG (reference sequence). V shed 0 bases, J shed 4 bases, and the junction held 6 bases outside the gene matches. DNA for the CDR3: TGTGCCTGGAGTGTAGGGGGCAGGGGGAATCAGCCCCAGCATTTT. It encodes CAWSVGGRGNQPQHF.

The chain combines TRBV10-3 with TRBJ1-2; D is uncertain. V was clipped by 2 bases and J by 4 bases, with 11 bases between them. Germline assignment: CDR1 ENHRY and CDR2 SYGVKD. There are 14 residues in the CDR3. CDR3 DNA: TGTGCCATCAGTGAGGGCCAAGAGGTCTATGGCTACACCTTC. Translated, it gives CAISEGQEVYGYTF.

The J gene is TRBJ2-1, the V gene TRBV10-1; a possible D gene is TRBD2 (6 bases). Germline V lookup: CDR1 WNHNN, CDR2 SYGVQD (reference sequence). The CDR3 length is 16 residues. V was cut by 5 bases and J by 8 bases, with 22 bases left in between. The CDR3 spells CASSFETAGPGYEQFF. In DNA form, the CDR3 reads TGCGCCAGCAGTTTCGAAACAGCGGGCCCCGGCTATGAGCAGTTCTTC.

This chain joins TRBV11-2 and TRBJ2-1; 8 bases fit TRBD2. Losses at the gene ends were 5 bases for V and 4 bases for J; bases not matched to a gene: 4. CDR3 length: 14 amino acids. Germline V CDR1 and CDR2: SGHAT, FQNNGV. CDR3 protein: CASSLTSGYNEQFF. The DNA of the CDR3 is TGTGCCAGCAGCCTTACTAGCGGATACAATGAGCAGTTCTTC.

V usage is TRBV5-1 and J usage is TRBJ2-3; 9 nucleotides match TRBD2. The CDR3 is 16 residues long. The J segment lost 5 bases and the V segment lost 5 bases, leaving 12 bases of the junction unmatched. Germline V gene lookup returns CDR1 SGHRS and CDR2 YFSETQ. DNA of the CDR3: TGCGCCAGCAGACAGGGTGGCGGGAGGGCCGAAGATACGCAGTATTTT. Its translation is CASRQGGGRAEDTQYF.

The chain recombines TRBV7-9 with TRBJ1-2, with D possibly matching TRBD1 (5 bases). The CDR3 consists of 16 residues. From germline, CDR1 is SEHNR and CDR2 FQNEAQ (reference sequence). Trimming took off 7 bases at V and 1 base at J, with 19 bases between the two ends. CDR3 region: CASTPRGQGFNYGYTF. In DNA form, the CDR3 reads TGTGCCAGCACCCCTAGGGGTCAGGGATTTAACTATGGCTACACCTTC.

The genes are TRBV5-1 and TRBJ1-1; D is possibly TRBD1 (5 bases). This CDR3 is 14 amino acids long. Looked up from germline, CDR1 is SGHRS and CDR2 is YFSETQ. Deletions cut 5 bases from V and 5 bases from J, with 16 bases between. The CDR3 sequence: CASSPGTGGTEAFF. CDR3 bases: TGCGCCAGCAGTCCCGGGACCGGAGGGACTGAAGCTTTCTTT.

The table lists this clone with a few counts. V gene TRBV10-2 combines with J gene TRBJ2-1; 10 bases map to TRBD1. V lost 10 bases to trimming and J lost 5 bases; unmatched junction nucleotides: 5. Per germline, CDR1 WSHSY and CDR2 SAAADI. This CDR3 region has 13 residues. In nucleotides, the CDR3 is TGCGCCACCCGGACAGGGGGGGACAATGAGCAGTTCTTC. This codes for CATRTGGDNEQFF.

The chain recombines TRBV5-1 with TRBJ1-1; D perhaps matches TRBD1 (6 bases). Between the trimmed V and J ends, which lost 3 bases and 3 bases, there was a span of 12 bases. The CDR3 is 14 amino acids. CDR1 and CDR2 from the germline V gene are SGHRS and YFSETQ. The CDR3 loop is CASSSRGRDTEAFF. As DNA, the CDR3 is TGCGCCAGCAGCTCCAGGGGAAGGGACACTGAAGCTTTCTTT.

The chain has TRBV24-1 and TRBJ2-5; 10 bases line up with TRBD1. The V and J ends lost 4 bases and 5 bases, in that order; junction bases with no gene match: 6. The CDR3 is 15 residues long. Germline V gene lookup returns CDR1 KGHDR and CDR2 SFDVKD. The CDR3 DNA reads TGTGCCACCAGTGAAAGGACAGGGGGAAGGGAGACCCAGTACTTC. Its protein product is CATSERTGGRETQYF.

J is TRBJ2-5 and V is TRBV2; 12 positions agree with TRBD2. The J segment lost 3 bases and the V segment lost 6 bases, leaving 8 bases of the junction unmatched. CDR1 and CDR2 from the germline V gene are SNHLY and FYNNEI. This CDR3 contains 16 residues. CDR3 bases: TGTGCCAGCAGCAGAGGCCTAGCGGGAGGGAAAGAGACCCAGTACTTC. It specifies CASSRGLAGGKETQYF.

This clone was observed once. The chain joins TRBV7-9 to TRBJ1-2; possible D gene TRBD1, 5 bases. The germline CDR1 and CDR2 sequences are SEHNR and FQNEAQ (reference sequence). The CDR3 is 12 residues long. Deletions cut 10 bases from V and 4 bases from J, with 13 bases between. The CDR3 nucleotides are TGTGCCATTGTAGGGGTGCTCTATGGCTACACCTTC. Translating it yields CAIVGVLYGYTF.

The chain carries TRBV9 and TRBJ2-7; D is possibly TRBD2 (6 bases). Germline CDR1 SGDLS, CDR2 YYNGEE. CDR3 length: 13 amino acids. Trimming stripped 4 bases from V and 1 base from J, with 9 bases between. CDR3 DNA: TGTGCCAGCAGCCCCGGGACTTCCTACGAGCAGTACTTC. Translation: CASSPGTSYEQYF.

This chain connects TRBV5-8 to TRBJ1-2; the D is unclear. V gave up 0 bases and J gave up 8 bases, with 5 bases separating them. Germline loops: CDR1 SGHTS, CDR2 YDEGEE. The CDR3 contains 11 residues. The CDR3, as DNA: TGTGCCAGCAGCTTGGAATTAGGCTACACCTTC. Encoded protein: CASSLELGYTF.

The chain has TRBV6-5 and TRBJ2-7, with TRBD1 identical over 9 bases. This CDR3 spans 14 amino acids. The trim removed 8 bases at V and 3 bases at J, leaving 8 bases unmatched. Germline CDR1 reads MNHEY; CDR2 reads SVGAGI. CDR3 region: CASVTRDRDYEQYF. As DNA, the CDR3 is TGTGCCAGCGTAACCCGGGACAGGGACTACGAGCAGTACTTC.

Notes on this clone: An end of the junction does not agree with germline; a read error may underlie this. This chain connects TRBV11-2 to TRBJ2-7, with no clear D. CDR1 is SGHAT and CDR2 is FQNNGV in the germline V gene. The CDR3 is made up of 13 amino acids. The DNA of the CDR3 is TGTGCCAGCAGCTCCAGCACTGACGGTTCCCAGGACTTC. Amino acid sequence: CASSSSTDGSQDF.